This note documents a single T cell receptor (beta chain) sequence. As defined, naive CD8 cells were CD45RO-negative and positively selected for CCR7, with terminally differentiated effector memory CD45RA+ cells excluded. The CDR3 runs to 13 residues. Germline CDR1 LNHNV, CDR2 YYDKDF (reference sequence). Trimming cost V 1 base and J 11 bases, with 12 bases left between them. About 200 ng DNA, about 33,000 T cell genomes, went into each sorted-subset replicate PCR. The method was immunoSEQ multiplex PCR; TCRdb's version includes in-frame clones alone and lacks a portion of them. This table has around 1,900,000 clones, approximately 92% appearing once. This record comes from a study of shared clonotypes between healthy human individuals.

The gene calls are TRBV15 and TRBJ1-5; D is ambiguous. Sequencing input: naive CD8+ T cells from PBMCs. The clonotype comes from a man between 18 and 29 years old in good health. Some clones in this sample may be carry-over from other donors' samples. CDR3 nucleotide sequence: TGTGCCACCAGCAGAGTGGGGAGGGAGGCCCAGCATTTT. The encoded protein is CATSRVGREAQHF.